Below, 31 T cell receptor beta chains from the same sample are listed, as sequenced in a study of molecular identifiers for immune sequencing clone quantification. TCRdb re-derived calls from the PCR reads in MiXCR, one entry per CDR3 protein. This table has over 600,000 distinct CDR3 sequences, about 20% appearing once. Sequencing was carried out using naive CD8+ T cells from blood, with Jurkat cell RNA spiked in. Subset denoted: FACS-sorted CD8+CD4-CCR7+CD45RA+ naive T cells. The origin of the receptors is a human donor in good health. Some libraries in this study had Jurkat cell RNA spiked in.

This clonotype was detected ten times or more. The rearrangement uses TRBV18 and TRBJ2-4; D gene unclear. Trimming stripped 5 bases from V and 5 bases from J, with 13 bases between. The CDR3 has 14 amino acids. CDR1 and CDR2 from the germline V gene are KGHSH and LQKENI. In DNA, the CDR3 is TGTGCCAGCTCAGATCCCCAGGCACAAAACATTCAGTACTTC. Translating it yields CASSDPQAQNIQYF.

A few counts support this clonotype. This rearrangement joins TRBV2 to TRBJ2-1; possibly TRBD1 for D (5 bases). The ends were cut back, 2 bases at V and 7 bases at J, with 12 bases in the middle. The CDR3 runs to 14 residues. Germline lookup yields CDR1 SNHLY and CDR2 FYNNEI. In DNA, the CDR3 is TGTGCCAGCAGTGAAATGAGGCCAGGGAATGAGCAGTTCTTC. It encodes CASSEMRPGNEQFF.

This clonotype appeared many times. The chain uses TRBV29-1 and TRBJ1-1, with a possible D match to TRBD1 (6 bases). Between the trimmed V and J ends, which lost 5 bases and 3 bases, there was a span of 19 bases. Germline CDR1 is SQVTM and CDR2 is ANQGSEA. CDR3 size: 15 residues. The CDR3 DNA reads TGCAGCGTTCCCGCCCGAGGAGGGGGGGACACTGAAGCTTTCTTT. This codes for CSVPARGGGDTEAFF. The full variable domain, with the rest looked up from reference TRBV29-1 and TRBJ1-1, is SAVISQKPSRDICQRGTSLTIQCQVDSQVTMMFWYRQQPGQSLTLIATANQGSEATYESGFVIDKFPISRPNLTFSTLTVSNMSPEDSSIYLCSVPARGGGDTEAFFGQGTRLTVV.

This clonotype has only a few counts. The rearrangement joins TRBV14 to TRBJ2-7, with a possible D match to TRBD2 (6 bases). The ends were cut back, 4 bases at V and 3 bases at J, with 16 bases in the middle. The CDR3 is 15 residues long. Germline lookup yields CDR1 SGHDN and CDR2 FVKESK. The CDR3: CASSPRDSYVYEQYF. The CDR3 DNA reads as TGTGCCAGCAGCCCCCGGGACTCCTACGTCTACGAGCAGTACTTC.

This chain joins TRBV24-1 and TRBJ1-5; no definite D call. Looked up from germline, CDR1 is KGHDR and CDR2 is SFDVKD. Trimming left V 4 bases short and J 3 bases short, with 15 bases between. This CDR3 has 16 amino acids. CDR3 coding DNA: TGTGCCACCAGTGAAGTAGGGAACCTACTCAATCAGCCCCAGCATTTT. The encoded protein is CATSEVGNLLNQPQHF.

To note about this clonotype: A much larger clone is a single base away; this may be a read error. The chain couples TRBV11-2 to TRBJ2-3, with D possibly TRBD1 on 6 matching bases. The end of the DNA aligns better with TRBJ1-5, so the J call may be wrong. This CDR3 contains 18 residues. Germline CDR1 reads SGHAT; CDR2 reads FQNNGV. The CDR3 protein is CASRSHHSEGTRTDTQHF. DNA of the CDR3: TGTGCCAGCAGGTCCCATCACTCGGAGGGGACTAGGACAGATACGCAGCATTTT.

This clonotype was counted many times. The genes are TRBV20-1 and TRBJ2-4; D call uncertain. The CDR3 length is 18 residues. In germline, CDR1 is DFQATT, CDR2 SNEGSKA (reference sequence). V lost 0 bases and J 0 bases, leaving 18 bases between the germline ends. CDR3 nucleotides: TGCAGTGCTAGAGATCTTTCGGCCCCGGACGAAGCCAAAAACATTCAGTACTTC. Amino acid sequence: CSARDLSAPDEAKNIQYF.

In its sample, this clonotype was seen a few times. The J gene is TRBJ2-7, the V gene TRBV7-6; 9 positions agree with TRBD1. CDR3 length: 16 amino acids. Per the germline V gene, CDR1 is SGHVS and CDR2 is FNYEAQ. The junction had 9 bases not matched to a gene; V was cut back by 0 bases and J by 6 bases. The CDR3 nucleotides read TGTGCCAGCAGCTTAGCGTCCGGACAGGGGAGGTCCGAGCAGTACTTC. Protein product: CASSLASGQGRSEQYF. The full variable domain, in which reference TRBV7-6 and TRBJ2-7 provide the parts outside the CDR3, is GAGVSQSPRYKVTKRGQDVALRCDPISGHVSLYWYRQALGQGPEFLTYFNYEAQQDKSGLPNDRFSAERPEGSISTLTIQRTEQRDSAMYRCASSLASGQGRSEQYFGPGTRLTVT.

V and J are TRBV9 and TRBJ1-2; tentative D call: TRBD1 (6 bases). This CDR3 spans 16 amino acids. Trimming took off 0 bases at V and 0 bases at J, with 12 bases between the two ends. Germline V gene lookup returns CDR1 SGDLS and CDR2 YYNGEE. This CDR3 reads CASSVGGKGANYGYTF. In DNA, the CDR3 is TGTGCCAGCAGCGTAGGAGGAAAGGGGGCTAACTATGGCTACACCTTC.

This clonotype was counted many times. V usage is TRBV29-1 and J usage is TRBJ2-5; D tentatively fits TRBD1 or TRBD2 (5 bases each). Germline lookup yields CDR1 SQVTM and CDR2 ANQGSEA. This CDR3 has 17 residues. V shed 2 bases and J shed 4 bases, with 23 bases lying between them. As DNA, the CDR3 is TGCAGCGTTGAAAGCCCTAACCTCCCGGGGCGTTCAGAGACCCAGTACTTC. This translates into CSVESPNLPGRSETQYF. The variable domain in full, with the rest retrieved from reference TRBV29-1 and TRBJ2-5, is SAVISQKPSRDICQRGTSLTIQCQVDSQVTMMFWYRQQPGQSLTLIATANQGSEATYESGFVIDKFPISRPNLTFSTLTVSNMSPEDSSIYLCSVESPNLPGRSETQYFGPGTRLLVL.

The rearrangement uses TRBV12-3 or TRBV12-4 and TRBJ2-3, with D maybe TRBD1 (5 bases). There are 18 residues in the CDR3. Trimming stripped 5 bases from V and 0 bases from J, with 21 bases between. The CDR3 region is CASSQPFHRTTSTDTQYF. The CDR3 DNA sequence: TGTGCCAGCAGTCAACCGTTTCACAGGACCACTAGCACAGATACGCAGTATTTT.

This clonotype was recorded many times. V usage is TRBV29-1 and J usage is TRBJ2-7, with 14 bases lining up with TRBD2. The CDR3 covers 14 residues. J lost 7 bases, V lost 4 bases, and 6 bases had no gene match. CDR1 and CDR2 from the germline V gene are SQVTM and ANQGSEA. CDR3 sequence: CSVVGLAGGGEQYF. In nucleotides, the CDR3 is TGCAGCGTTGTTGGACTAGCGGGGGGTGGTGAGCAGTACTTC.

Many counts were recorded for this clonotype. J is TRBJ2-3 and V is TRBV12-3 or TRBV12-4, with 9 bases identical to TRBD2. Trimming removed 3 bases from V and 2 bases from J; junction bases left unmatched: 3. This CDR3 contains 15 residues. CDR3 bases: TGTGCCAGCAGTTTGCGGGAGGGGGTCACAGATACGCAGTATTTT. This sequence encodes CASSLREGVTDTQYF.

Note on this clonotype: At one boundary the junction diverges from the germline segment, which might be a read error. This chain links TRBV4-3 with TRBJ1-4; D call uncertain. This CDR3 is 15 amino acids long. The V gene's germline CDR1 is LGHNA and CDR2 YSLEER. The CDR3 sequence: CASSQDSSRQERLFF. CDR3 DNA sequence: TGCGCCAGCAGCCAAGATTCATCAAGGCAAGAAAGACTGTTTTTT.

This clonotype was seen more than once but under ten times. The rearrangement joins TRBV9 to TRBJ2-3; D is uncertain. Germline V gene data show CDR1 as SGDLS and CDR2 as YYNGEE. V lost 1 base and J lost 1, with 10 bases in between. CDR3 length: 15 amino acids. In DNA, the CDR3 is TGTGCCAGCAGCGTATCCTTGGAAGGCACAGATACGCAGTATTTT. Translating gives CASSVSLEGTDTQYF.

A word on this clonotype: This may arise from a read error, as a much more abundant clone is one base away. In DNA, the CDR3 is TGTGCCAGCACCCCCAGGACTGGCGGCGCCCACGAGCAGTACTTC. Translation gives CASTPRTGGAHEQYF. The rearrangement uses TRBV6-2 or TRBV6-3 and TRBJ2-7, with D maybe TRBD2 (5 bases). The CDR3 totals 15 residues. V gave up 7 bases and J gave up 5 bases, with 21 bases separating them. CDR1 and CDR2 (germline): MNHEY, SVGEGT.

A word on this clonotype: A much bigger clone sits one base away, suggesting this may be a read error. The chain is built from TRBV20-1 and TRBJ2-2, with D perhaps TRBD2 (5 bases). The germline CDR1 and CDR2 sequences are DFQATT and SNEGSKA (reference sequence). This CDR3 spans 14 amino acids. V was shortened by 0 bases and J by 4 bases, with 9 bases between the two germline ends. For the CDR3, the DNA is TGCAGTGCTAGAGATGGACTGAGCACCGGGGAGCTGTTTTTT. Protein: CSARDGLSTGELFF.

A few counts support this clonotype. Here the CDR3 reads CASSEVRAGGPGYTF. The CDR3 DNA reads TGTGCCAGCAGTGAAGTTAGGGCAGGGGGCCCTGGCTACACCTTC. J is TRBJ1-2 and V is TRBV6-1, with 8 nucleotides matching TRBD1. The CDR3 length is 15 residues. V shed 1 base, J shed 7 bases, and the junction held 8 bases outside the gene matches. Germline values: CDR1 MNHNS, CDR2 SASEGT.

In regard to this clonotype: This sequence may be a read error, since a much larger clone differs from it by one base. This rearrangement joins TRBV24-1 to TRBJ1-5, with D unresolved. The germline V and J ends were trimmed by 2 bases and 5 bases, with 12 bases remaining between them. CDR3 length: 15 amino acids. CDR1 and CDR2 (germline): KGHDR, SFDVKD. The CDR3 sequence: CATSDYGRAYQPQHF. As DNA, the CDR3 is TGTGCCACCAGTGATTACGGACGGGCTTATCAGCCCCAGCATTTT.

On this clonotype itself: A much larger clonotype is one base distant, so this may be a read error. The rearrangement joins TRBV14 to TRBJ1-1; 9 positions match TRBD1. Per germline, CDR1 SGHDN and CDR2 FVKESK. This CDR3 contains 13 residues. The CDR3 region is CASSSETGGEVFF. The CDR3, as DNA: TGTGCCAGCAGCTCCGAGACAGGGGGTGAAGTTTTCTTT.

This clonotype has only a few counts. V and J are TRBV4-1 and TRBJ2-1; TRBD2 matches at 8 bases. Trimming took 4 bases from V and 6 from J; bases not matched to a gene: 8. CDR3 length equals 15 residues. Germline V CDR1 and CDR2: MGHRA, YSYEKL. The CDR3 nucleotides read TGCGCCAGCAGCCCGACTAGCGCATCCCCCAATGAGCAGTTCTTC. Translated: CASSPTSASPNEQFF.

This clonotype was counted a single time. It is likely a read error, because the conserved phenylalanine at the end of the CDR3 is missing. The J gene is TRBJ2-3, the V gene TRBV18; D unclear. The CDR3 totals 12 residues. Germline CDR1 KGHSH, CDR2 LQKENI. V lost 6 bases to trimming and J lost 2 bases, with 6 bases between them. This chain's CDR3 is CASSPFTDTQYS. The CDR3 DNA reads TGTGCCAGCTCCCCGTTCACAGATACGCAGTATTCT.

In this sample, this clonotype turned up many times. The CDR3 region is CASSYGEEFTEAFF. The CDR3 DNA reads TGTGCCAGCAGTTACGGAGAGGAGTTCACTGAAGCTTTCTTT. V is TRBV6-5 and J is TRBJ1-1; D is ambiguous. Trimming shortened V by 2 bases and J by 4 bases, and 11 bases separated the two germline ends. This CDR3 comprises 14 residues. CDR1 MNHEY and CDR2 SVGAGI come from the germline V gene.

Details on this clonotype: Here the CDR3 omits its conserved ending phenylalanine or tryptophan, so a read error is the likely source. V gene TRBV7-9 combines with J gene TRBJ2-1; TRBD2 aligns across 9 bases. This CDR3 is 16 amino acids long. Germline CDR1 is SEHNR and CDR2 is FQNEAQ (reference sequence). V trimming: 1 base; J trimming: 5 bases; junction bases outside the gene matches: 6. The CDR3 region has the DNA TGTGCCAGCAGCTTAGATCCTAGCGGGGTAAACAATGAGCAGTTCCTC. Translation: CASSLDPSGVNNEQFL.

The chain uses TRBV7-8 and TRBJ2-7; D may be TRBD1 (5 bases). This CDR3 contains 16 residues. The V end was cut by 1 base, the J end by 2 bases, with 15 bases between. CDR1 is SGHVS, CDR2 FQNEAQ, per germline. For the CDR3, the DNA is TGTGCCAGCAGCTTAGTAGTTGGTGAGACAGCCTACGAGCAGTACTTC. Amino acids: CASSLVVGETAYEQYF. The full variable domain, its missing parts supplied by reference TRBV7-8 and TRBJ2-7, is GAGVSQSPRYKVAKRGQDVALRCDPISGHVSLFWYQQALGQGPEFLTYFQNEAQLDKSGLPSDRFFAERPEGSVSTLKIQRTQQEDSAVYLCASSLVVGETAYEQYFGPGTRLTVT.

This clonotype showed up many times. The chain links TRBV7-8 to TRBJ1-1; TRBD1 might be the D (6 bases). With 2 bases removed from V and 0 bases from J, the gap between germline ends came to 13 bases. The CDR3 is 16 residues long. CDR1 SGHVS and CDR2 FQNEAQ come from the germline V gene. The CDR3 DNA follows: TGTGCCAGCAGCTTAATCAGGGGAGAACTGAACACTGAAGCTTTCTTT. It translates to CASSLIRGELNTEAFF.

There are many counts of this clonotype. At one end the junction does not follow the germline gene, possibly because of a read error. CDR3 protein: CASSLGSGGSYEQYF. The CDR3 region has the DNA TGCGCCAGCAGCCTTGGTTCCGGGGGCTCCTACGAGCAGTACTTC. The chain links TRBV11-2 to TRBJ2-7; D may be TRBD2 (6 bases). Germline V lookup: CDR1 SGHAT, CDR2 FQNNGV. The CDR3 totals 15 residues. Complete variable domain (other parts from reference TRBV11-2 and TRBJ2-7): EAGVAQSPRYKIIEKRQSVAFWCNPISGHATLYWYQQILGQGPKLLIQFQNNGVVDDSQLPKDRFSAERLKGVDSTLKIQPAKLEDSAVYLCASSLGSGGSYEQYFGPGTRLTVT.

Details on this clonotype: A much larger clone lies one base from this, so it may be a read error. The CDR3 DNA follows: TGTGCCAGTAGTGTGAATGCGTACCAAGAGACCCAGTACTTC. It translates to CASSVNAYQETQYF. This chain links TRBV19 with TRBJ2-5, with D unresolved. Trimming took off 5 bases at V and 0 bases at J, with 10 bases between the two ends. Germline-derived CDR1 and CDR2 are LNHDA and SQIVND (reference sequence). The CDR3 contains 14 residues.

This clonotype has a handful of counts. The chain has TRBV6-2 or TRBV6-3 and TRBJ2-7; the D gene could be TRBD1 or TRBD2 (5 bases each). This CDR3 region has 14 residues. The germline V gene has CDR1 MNHEY and CDR2 SVGEGT. Trimming pared 7 bases from V and 3 bases from J, leaving 16 bases between. The CDR3 DNA is TGTGCCAGCACCGACCGGGACGGACTCTACGAGCAGTACTTC. Residues: CASTDRDGLYEQYF.

This clonotype was counted many times. The CDR3 protein is CASSLAPAGDNTDTQYF. Written as DNA, the CDR3 is TGTGCCAGCAGCTTAGCTCCTGCGGGAGACAACACAGATACGCAGTATTTT. The genes are TRBV13 and TRBJ2-3; 7 nucleotides agree with TRBD2. The V segment lost 1 base and the J segment 2 bases; nucleotides outside the gene matches: 9. The length of the CDR3 is 17 residues. Germline CDR1 PRHDT, CDR2 FYEKMQ (reference sequence). Full variable domain (missing parts from reference TRBV13 and TRBJ2-3): AAGVIQSPRHLIKEKRETATLKCYPIPRHDTVYWYQQGPGQDPQFLISFYEKMQSDKGSIPDRFSAQQFSDYHSELNMSSLELGDSALYFCASSLAPAGDNTDTQYFGPGTRLTVL.

The chain couples TRBV24-1 to TRBJ2-3; 15 bases line up with TRBD2. V trimming: 7 bases; J trimming: 3 bases; junction bases outside the gene matches: 4. CDR3 length equals 16 residues. Per germline, CDR1 KGHDR and CDR2 SFDVKD. CDR3 sequence (DNA): TGTGCCACCAGCCGGACTAGCGGGGGGGCAACAGATACGCAGTATTTT. Translated: CATSRTSGGATDTQYF.